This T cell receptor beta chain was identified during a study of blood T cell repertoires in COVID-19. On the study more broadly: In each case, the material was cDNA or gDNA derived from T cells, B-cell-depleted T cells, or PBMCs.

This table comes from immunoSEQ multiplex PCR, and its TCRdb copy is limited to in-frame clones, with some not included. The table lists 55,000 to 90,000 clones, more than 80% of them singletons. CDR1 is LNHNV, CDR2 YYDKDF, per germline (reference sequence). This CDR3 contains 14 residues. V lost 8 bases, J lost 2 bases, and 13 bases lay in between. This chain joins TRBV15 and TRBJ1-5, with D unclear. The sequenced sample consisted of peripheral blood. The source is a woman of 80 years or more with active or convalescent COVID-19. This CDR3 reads CATVEIAGNQPQHF. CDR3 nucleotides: TGTGCCACCGTGGAGATCGCGGGCAATCAGCCCCAGCATTTT. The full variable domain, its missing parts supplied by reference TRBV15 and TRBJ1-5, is DAMVIQNPRYQVTQFGKPVTLSCSQTLNHNVMYWYQQKSSQAPKLLFHYYDKDFNNEADTPDNFQSRRPNTSFCFLDIRSPGLGDTAMYLCATVEIAGNQPQHFGDGTRLSIL.